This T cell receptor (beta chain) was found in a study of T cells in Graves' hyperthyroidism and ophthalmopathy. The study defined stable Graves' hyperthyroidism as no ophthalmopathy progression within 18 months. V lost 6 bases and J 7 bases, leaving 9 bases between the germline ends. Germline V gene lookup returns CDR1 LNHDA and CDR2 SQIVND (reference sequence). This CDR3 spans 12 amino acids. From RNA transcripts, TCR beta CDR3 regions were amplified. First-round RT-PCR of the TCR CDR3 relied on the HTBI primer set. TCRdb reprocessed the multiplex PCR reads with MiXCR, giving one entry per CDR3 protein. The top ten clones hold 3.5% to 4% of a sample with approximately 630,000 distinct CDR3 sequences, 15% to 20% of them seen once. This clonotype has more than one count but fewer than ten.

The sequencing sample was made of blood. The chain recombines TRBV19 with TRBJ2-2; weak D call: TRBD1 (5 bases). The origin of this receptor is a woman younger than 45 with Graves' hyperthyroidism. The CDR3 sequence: CASRDNIGELFF. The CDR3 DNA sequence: TGTGCCAGTAGGGACAATATCGGGGAGCTGTTTTTT. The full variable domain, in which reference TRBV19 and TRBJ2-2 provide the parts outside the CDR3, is DGGITQSPKYLFRKEGQNVTLSCEQNLNHDAMYWYRQDPGQGLRLIYYSQIVNDFQKGDIAEGYSVSREKKESFPLTVTSAQKNPTAFYLCASRDNIGELFFGEGSRLTVL.